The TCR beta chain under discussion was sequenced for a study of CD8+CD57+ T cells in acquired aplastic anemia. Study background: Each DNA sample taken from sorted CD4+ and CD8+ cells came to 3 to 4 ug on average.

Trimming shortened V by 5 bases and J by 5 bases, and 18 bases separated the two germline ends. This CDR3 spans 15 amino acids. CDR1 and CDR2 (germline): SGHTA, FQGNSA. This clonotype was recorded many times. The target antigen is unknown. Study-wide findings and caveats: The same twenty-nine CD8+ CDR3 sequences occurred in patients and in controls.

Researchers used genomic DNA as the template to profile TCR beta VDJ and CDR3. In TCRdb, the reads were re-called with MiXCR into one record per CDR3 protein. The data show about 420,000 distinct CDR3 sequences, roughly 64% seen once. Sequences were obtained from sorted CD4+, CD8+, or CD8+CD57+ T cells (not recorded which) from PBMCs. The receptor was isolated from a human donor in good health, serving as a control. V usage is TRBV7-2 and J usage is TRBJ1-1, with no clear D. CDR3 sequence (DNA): TGTGCCAGCAGCCCCTGGACCCTAAAGGATACTGAAGCTTTCTTT. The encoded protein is CASSPWTLKDTEAFF.